The clone carrying this T cell receptor beta chain was seen a handful of times. Its matching antigen is unknown. V shed 3 bases and J 3 bases; nucleotides not matched to a gene: 2. Germline V gene lookup returns CDR1 MNHEY and CDR2 SVGEGT. The CDR3 runs to 13 residues. TCRdb processed the RT-PCR reads anew with MiXCR; each CDR3 protein has one entry. The repertoire holds approximately 310,000 distinct CDR3 sequences, with roughly a fifth as singletons. This specimen belongs to a study of response to subunit inactivated influenza vaccine. General study points: The authors suggested that few new T cells are recruited per seasonal influenza vaccination.

Sequences were derived from PBMCs from blood, sampled around 22 months after vaccination. The TCR originated in a man aged 50-75 years who received an inactivated influenza vaccine. V and J are TRBV6-2 or TRBV6-3 and TRBJ2-7, with TRBD1 identical over 7 bases. CDR3: CASSYAGGYEQYF. DNA for the CDR3: TGTGCCAGCAGTTATGCAGGGGGCTACGAGCAGTACTTC.